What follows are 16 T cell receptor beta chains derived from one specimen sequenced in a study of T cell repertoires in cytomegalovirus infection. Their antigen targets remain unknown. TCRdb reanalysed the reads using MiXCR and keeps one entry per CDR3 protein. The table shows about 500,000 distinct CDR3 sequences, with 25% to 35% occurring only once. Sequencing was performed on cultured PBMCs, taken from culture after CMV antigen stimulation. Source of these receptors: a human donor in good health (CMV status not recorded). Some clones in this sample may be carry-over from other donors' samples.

Written as DNA, the CDR3 is TGTGCCAGCAGCGCTACCGGTGGGCGGGAGACCCAGTACTTC. Residues: CASSATGGRETQYF. The chain employs TRBV7-2 and TRBJ2-5; no clear D gene. Germline loops: CDR1 SGHTA, CDR2 FQGNSA. The CDR3 spans 14 residues. Trimming removed 5 bases from V and 5 bases from J, with 15 bases in between.

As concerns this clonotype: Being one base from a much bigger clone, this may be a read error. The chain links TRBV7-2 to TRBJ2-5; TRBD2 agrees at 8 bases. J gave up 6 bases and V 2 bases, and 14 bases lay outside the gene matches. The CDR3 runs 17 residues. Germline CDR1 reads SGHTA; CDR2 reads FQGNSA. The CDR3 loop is CASSLFPPAGGSKTQYF. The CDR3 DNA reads TGTGCCAGCAGCTTATTCCCCCCCGCGGGAGGTTCGAAGACCCAGTACTTC.

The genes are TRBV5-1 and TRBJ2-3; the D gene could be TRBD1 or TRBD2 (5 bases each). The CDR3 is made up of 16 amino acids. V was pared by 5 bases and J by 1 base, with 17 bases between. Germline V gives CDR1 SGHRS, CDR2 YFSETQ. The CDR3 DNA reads TGCGCCAGCAGGCAAACAGGCTGGACTGGCACAGATACGCAGTATTTT. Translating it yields CASRQTGWTGTDTQYF.

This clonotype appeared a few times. The chain's CDR3 is CASSQEGGSSSGNTIYF. DNA of the CDR3: TGCGCCAGCAGCCAAGAGGGCGGATCTTCCTCTGGAAACACCATATATTTT. The V and J genes are TRBV4-1 and TRBJ1-3; D remains unclear. The germline gives CDR1 MGHRA, CDR2 YSYEKL. V was cut by 0 bases and J by 0 bases, with 12 bases left in between. The CDR3 consists of 17 residues.

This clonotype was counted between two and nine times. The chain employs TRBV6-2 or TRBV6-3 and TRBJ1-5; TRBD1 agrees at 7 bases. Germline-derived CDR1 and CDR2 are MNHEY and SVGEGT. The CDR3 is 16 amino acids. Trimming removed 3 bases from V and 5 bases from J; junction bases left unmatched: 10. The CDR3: CASSYSGQVSDQPQHF. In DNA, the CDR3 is TGTGCCAGCAGTTATTCTGGACAGGTATCCGATCAGCCCCAGCATTTT.

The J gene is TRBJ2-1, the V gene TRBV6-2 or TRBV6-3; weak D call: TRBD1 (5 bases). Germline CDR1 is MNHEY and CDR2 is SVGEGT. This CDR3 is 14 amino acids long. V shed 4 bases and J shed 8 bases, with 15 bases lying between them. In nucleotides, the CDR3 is TGTGCCAGCAGTTTGGGGCTAGGCCCATATGAGCAGTTCTTC. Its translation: CASSLGLGPYEQFF.

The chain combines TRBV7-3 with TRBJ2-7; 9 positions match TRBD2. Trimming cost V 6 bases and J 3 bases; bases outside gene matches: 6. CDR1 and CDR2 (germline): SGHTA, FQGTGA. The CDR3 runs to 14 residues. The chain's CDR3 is CASRKQAGGYEQYF. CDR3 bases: TGTGCCAGCAGAAAGCAAGCGGGAGGCTACGAGCAGTACTTC.

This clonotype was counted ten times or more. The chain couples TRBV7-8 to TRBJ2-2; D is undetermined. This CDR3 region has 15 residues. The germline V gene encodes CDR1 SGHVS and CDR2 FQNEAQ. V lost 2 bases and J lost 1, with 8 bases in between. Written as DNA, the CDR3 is TGTGCCAGCAGCTTACCAGGCAGGAACACCGGGGAGCTGTTTTTT. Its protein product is CASSLPGRNTGELFF.

CDR3 coding DNA: TGTGCCAGCAGCCCCCTTCAGAACATTCAGTACTTC. The encoded protein is CASSPLQNIQYF. The chain recombines TRBV7-9 with TRBJ2-4, with D unclear. The V and J ends lost 5 bases and 7 bases respectively, with 9 bases between them. Per germline, CDR1 SEHNR and CDR2 FQNEAQ (reference sequence). CDR3 length equals 12 residues.

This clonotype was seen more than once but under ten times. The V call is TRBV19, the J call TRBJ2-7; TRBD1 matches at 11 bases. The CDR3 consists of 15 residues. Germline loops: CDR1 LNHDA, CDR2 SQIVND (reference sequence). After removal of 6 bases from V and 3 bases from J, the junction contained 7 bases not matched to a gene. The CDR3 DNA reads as TGTGCCAGTAGATCGGGACAGGGGGACCTCTACGAGCAGTACTTC. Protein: CASRSGQGDLYEQYF.

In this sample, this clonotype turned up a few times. As DNA, the CDR3 is TGTGCCAGTAGTATAGGACTTTACAATGAGCAGTTCTTC. The encoded protein is CASSIGLYNEQFF. V gene TRBV19 combines with J gene TRBJ2-1; D remains ambiguous. Trimming took 1 base from V and 4 from J, leaving 5 bases between them. This CDR3 is 13 amino acids long. CDR1 is LNHDA and CDR2 is SQIVND in the germline V gene (reference sequence). Supplemented by reference TRBV19 and TRBJ2-1, the full variable domain reads DGGITQSPKYLFRKEGQNVTLSCEQNLNHDAMYWYRQDPGQGLRLIYYSQIVNDFQKGDIAEGYSVSREKKESFPLTVTSAQKNPTAFYLCASSIGLYNEQFFGPGTRLTVL.

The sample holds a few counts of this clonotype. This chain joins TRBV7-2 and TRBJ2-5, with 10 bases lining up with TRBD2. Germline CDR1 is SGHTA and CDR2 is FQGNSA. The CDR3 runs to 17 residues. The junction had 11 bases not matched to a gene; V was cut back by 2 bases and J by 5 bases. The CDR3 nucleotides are TGTGCCAGCAGCTTAAGCGGGAGGGGAGGTGCTAGGGAGACCCAGTACTTC. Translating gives CASSLSGRGGARETQYF.

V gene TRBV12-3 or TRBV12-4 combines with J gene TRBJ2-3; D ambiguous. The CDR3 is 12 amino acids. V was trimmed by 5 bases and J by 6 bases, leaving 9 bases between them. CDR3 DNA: TGTGCCAGCAGTCTTCACCCCGATACGCAGTATTTT. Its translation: CASSLHPDTQYF.

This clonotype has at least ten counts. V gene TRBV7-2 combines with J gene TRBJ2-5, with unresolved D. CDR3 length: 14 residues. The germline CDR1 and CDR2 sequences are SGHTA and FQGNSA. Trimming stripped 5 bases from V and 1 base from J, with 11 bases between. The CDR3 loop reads CASSPSRSQETQYF. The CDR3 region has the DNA TGTGCCAGCAGCCCCTCGCGGTCCCAAGAGACCCAGTACTTC.

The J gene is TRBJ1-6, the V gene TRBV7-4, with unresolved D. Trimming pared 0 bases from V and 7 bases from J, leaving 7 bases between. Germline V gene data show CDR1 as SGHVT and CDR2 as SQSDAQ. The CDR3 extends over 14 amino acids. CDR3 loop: CASSLAARNSPLHF. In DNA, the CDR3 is TGTGCCAGCAGCTTAGCCGCCAGGAATTCACCCCTCCACTTT.

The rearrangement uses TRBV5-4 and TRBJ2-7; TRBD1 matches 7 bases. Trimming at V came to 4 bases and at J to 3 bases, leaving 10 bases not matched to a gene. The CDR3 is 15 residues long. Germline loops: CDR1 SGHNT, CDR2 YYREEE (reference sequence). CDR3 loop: CASSTPQPGGYEQYF. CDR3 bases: TGTGCCAGCAGCACACCTCAGCCAGGGGGCTACGAGCAGTACTTC. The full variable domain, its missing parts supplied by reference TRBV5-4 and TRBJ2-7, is ETGVTQSPTHLIKTRGQQVTLRCSSQSGHNTVSWYQQALGQGPQFIFQYYREEENGRGNFPPRFSGLQFPNYSSELNVNALELDDSALYLCASSTPQPGGYEQYFGPGTRLTVT.